These 20 T cell receptor beta chains share one sample of origin, sequenced in a study of persistence of HIV-infected CD4 T cells. The immunoSEQ assay was version 4, run in survey mode. Profiled with immunoSEQ multiplex PCR; TCRdb holds only in-frame clones, not every one. The table shows roughly 60,000 clones, with about four fifths occurring only once. The antigens for these receptors are not known. Overlapping HIV-1 Gag 15-mer peptides at approximately 0.96 ug per peptide per mL were used. CD40L-negative CD69-negative CD45RO-high memory CD4+ T cells were sorted as populations depleted of antigen-responding cells. The specimen comprised CD4+ T cells sorted from PBMCs after approximately 19-hour stimulation, sampled from a patient who received antiretroviral therapy. These receptors were collected from an adult man with HIV who was CMV-seropositive.

The rearrangement links TRBV7-9 to TRBJ2-5; no clear D gene. The CDR3 totals 12 residues. In germline, CDR1 is SEHNR, CDR2 FQNEAQ (reference sequence). Trimming left V 3 bases short and J 1 base short, with 3 bases between. The CDR3 sequence: CASSFSQETQYF. The DNA for the CDR3 is TGTGCCAGCAGCTTTTCCCAAGAGACCCAGTACTTC.

The chain has TRBV3-1 (or the pseudogene TRBV3-2) and TRBJ2-1, with TRBD2 matching over 10 bases. With 0 bases clipped from V and 12 bases from J, the junction kept 11 bases outside the gene matches. Germline CDR1 LGHDT, CDR2 YNNKEL (reference sequence). This CDR3 contains 16 residues. CDR3 in DNA: TGTGCCAGCAGCCAAGAACGGACTAGCGGATCTGGCGCGCAGTTCTTC. Its protein is CASSQERTSGSGAQFF.

The chain is built from TRBV5-1 and TRBJ1-1; TRBD1 is a possible D gene (6 bases). Looked up from germline, CDR1 is SGHRS and CDR2 is YFSETQ. The CDR3 runs to 16 residues. V was trimmed by 1 base and J by 10 bases, leaving 23 bases between them. The CDR3 sequence: CASSLSTGTPQGGAFF. As DNA, the CDR3 is TGCGCCAGCAGCTTGAGTACAGGGACACCCCAAGGGGGAGCTTTCTTT.

This chain links TRBV6-4 with TRBJ2-7, with D perhaps TRBD2 (6 bases). The CDR3 spans 19 residues. Trimming pared 2 bases from V and 0 bases from J, leaving 23 bases between. CDR1 MRHNA and CDR2 SNTAGT come from the germline V gene. The DNA of the CDR3 is TGTGCCAGCAGTGACCCTCCTGCGCCCGGGACTTTGAGCTCCTACGAGCAGTACTTC. This gives the protein CASSDPPAPGTLSSYEQYF.

Of note for this clone: Other DNA sequences in this sample translate to the same CDR3. The rearrangement links TRBV2 to TRBJ1-1; D is uncertain. From germline, CDR1 is SNHLY and CDR2 FYNNEI. V lost 6 bases and J lost 4, with 15 bases in between. The CDR3 is made up of 14 amino acids. This CDR3 reads CASSAQERGTEAFF. In DNA form, the CDR3 reads TGTGCCAGCAGCGCACAAGAACGGGGCACTGAAGCTTTCTTT.

This chain connects TRBV5-1 to TRBJ2-7; D is undetermined. Between the trimmed V and J ends, which lost 4 bases and 3 bases, there was a span of 11 bases. Looked up from germline, CDR1 is SGHRS and CDR2 is YFSETQ. This CDR3 is built from 13 residues. The CDR3: CASSRTHLYEQYF. CDR3 coding DNA: TGCGCCAGCAGCCGCACTCATCTCTACGAGCAGTACTTC. The full variable domain, completed using reference TRBV5-1 and TRBJ2-7, is KAGVTQTPRYLIKTRGQQVTLSCSPISGHRSVSWYQQTPGQGLQFLFEYFSETQRNKGNFPGRFSGRQFSNSRSEMNVSTLELGDSALYLCASSRTHLYEQYFGPGTRLTVT.

The CDR3 region is CASSPQVSYGYTF. CDR3 nucleotide sequence: TGTGCCAGCAGCCCACAGGTATCCTATGGCTACACCTTC. The chain uses TRBV7-9 and TRBJ1-2, with D tentatively TRBD1 (5 bases). Trimming shortened V by 5 bases and J by 4 bases, and 11 bases separated the two germline ends. CDR3 length equals 13 residues. CDR1 and CDR2 from the germline V gene are SEHNR and FQNEAQ (reference sequence).

The chain is built from TRBV28 and TRBJ2-6; no clear D. Germline V lookup: CDR1 MDHEN, CDR2 SYDVKM. Trimming pared 7 bases from V and 2 bases from J, leaving 12 bases between. There are 15 residues in the CDR3. The CDR3 nucleotides read TGTGCCAGCACCTCTCATGGCGCTGGGGCCAACGTCCTGACTTTC. Its protein is CASTSHGAGANVLTF. The full variable domain, with the rest looked up from reference TRBV28 and TRBJ2-6, is DVKVTQSSRYLVKRTGEKVFLECVQDMDHENMFWYRQDPGLGLRLIYFSYDVKMKEKGDIPEGYSVSREKKERFSLILESASTNQTSMYLCASTSHGAGANVLTFGAGSRLTVL.

This clone was seen a few times. The chain couples TRBV6-5 to TRBJ1-5, with D uncertain. Germline assignment: CDR1 MNHEY and CDR2 SVGAGI. The V gene lost 6 bases and the J gene lost 4 bases, with 13 bases spanning the gap. The CDR3 has 14 amino acids. The CDR3, as DNA: TGTGCCAGCAGCCCACGGGAGGGAAATCAGCCCCAGCATTTT. It specifies CASSPREGNQPQHF.

The rearrangement links TRBV19 to TRBJ2-3; D gene uncertain. The V gene lost 10 bases and the J gene lost 4 bases, with 15 bases spanning the gap. Per germline, CDR1 LNHDA and CDR2 SQIVND (reference sequence). The CDR3 loop spans 13 amino acids. The CDR3 spells CATSLRNPDTQYF. CDR3 in DNA: TGTGCCACCTCACTGCGAAATCCAGATACGCAGTATTTT.

J is TRBJ2-7 and V is TRBV5-4; D is possibly TRBD1 (6 bases). Germline V gene sequence: CDR1 SGHNT, CDR2 YYREEE (reference sequence). The CDR3 consists of 15 residues. V was clipped by 4 bases and J by 0 bases, with 14 bases between them. Here the CDR3 DNA reads TGTGCCAGCAGCCCTAGTGGGGGCCGCTCCTACGAGCAGTACTTC. This translates into CASSPSGGRSYEQYF.

The V gene is TRBV6-5, the J gene TRBJ1-1; 11 bases line up with TRBD1. V lost 5 bases to trimming and J lost 6 bases; unmatched junction nucleotides: 5. Per germline, CDR1 MNHEY and CDR2 SVGAGI. This CDR3 has 14 amino acids. CDR3 in amino acids: CASSRRDRGAEAFF. In nucleotides, the CDR3 is TGTGCCAGCAGTCGGAGGGACAGGGGGGCTGAAGCTTTCTTT.

The chain recombines TRBV2 with TRBJ2-5; D possibly uses TRBD1 or TRBD2 (5 bases each). Trimming pared 1 base from V and 2 bases from J, leaving 8 bases between. CDR3 length: 14 residues. From germline, CDR1 is SNHLY and CDR2 FYNNEI. The CDR3 DNA is TGTGCCAGCAGTGAAGGGGGGATTCAAGAGACCCAGTACTTC. Translation: CASSEGGIQETQYF.

V is TRBV9 and J is TRBJ1-4; D is perhaps TRBD1 (6 bases). Germline CDR1 is SGDLS and CDR2 is YYNGEE. Between the trimmed V and J ends, which lost 0 bases and 4 bases, there was a span of 10 bases. The CDR3 contains 15 residues. The CDR3 sequence is CASSVGDIDNEKLFF. DNA of the CDR3: TGTGCCAGCAGCGTAGGGGACATTGATAATGAAAAACTGTTTTTT.

The genes are TRBV2 and TRBJ1-4; unclear D gene. This CDR3 comprises 14 residues. The germline V gene has CDR1 SNHLY and CDR2 FYNNEI. V lost 6 bases, J lost 2 bases, and 10 bases lay in between. CDR3 nucleotide sequence: TGTGCCAGCAGCCGATATGGCACTAATGAAAAACTGTTTTTT. This gives the protein CASSRYGTNEKLFF.

This clone was counted a single time. The V and J genes are TRBV2 and TRBJ1-2; unclear D gene. The CDR3 is 12 amino acids. The germline V and J ends were trimmed by 1 base and 8 bases, with 8 bases remaining between them. Germline CDR1 reads SNHLY; CDR2 reads FYNNEI. The DNA of the CDR3 is TGTGCCAGCAGTGAAGAACGGGTCGGCTACACCTTC. Encoded protein: CASSEERVGYTF. Full variable domain (missing parts from reference TRBV2 and TRBJ1-2): EPEVTQTPSHQVTQMGQEVILRCVPISNHLYFYWYRQILGQKVEFLVSFYNNEISEKSEIFDDQFSVERPDGSNFTLKIRSTKLEDSAMYFCASSEERVGYTFGSGTRLTVV.

The chain carries TRBV19 and TRBJ1-6; D gene ambiguous. Germline V gene sequence: CDR1 LNHDA, CDR2 SQIVND (reference sequence). The CDR3 length is 14 residues. V was shortened by 3 bases and J by 7 bases, with 10 bases between the two germline ends. For the CDR3, the DNA is TGTGCCAGTAGTATTGAAGCGAGCAATTCACCCCTCCACTTT. Residues: CASSIEASNSPLHF.

This clone was seen a single time. V usage is TRBV5-4 and J usage is TRBJ2-2, with D tentatively TRBD2 (6 bases). The CDR3 is made up of 15 amino acids. Germline-derived CDR1 and CDR2 are SGHNT and YYREEE (reference sequence). V shed 0 bases and J shed 6 bases, with 12 bases lying between them. In nucleotides, the CDR3 is TGTGCCAGCAGCTTGGGGGGACTGCGGGCCGGGGAGCTGTTTTTT. Its protein is CASSLGGLRAGELFF.

This clone was detected once. The rearrangement links TRBV6-5 to TRBJ1-2; tentatively, D is TRBD1 (5 bases). The V and J ends lost 5 bases and 4 bases respectively, with 14 bases between them. The CDR3 extends over 14 amino acids. CDR1 and CDR2 from the germline V gene are MNHEY and SVGAGI. CDR3: CASSSAGRGYGYTF. The CDR3 DNA sequence: TGTGCCAGCAGTAGCGCGGGACGGGGCTATGGCTACACCTTC.

The chain combines TRBV6-5 with TRBJ2-4; the D gene could be TRBD1 or TRBD2 (5 bases each). V was trimmed by 5 bases and J by 7 bases, leaving 15 bases between them. The CDR3 contains 14 residues. The germline V gene encodes CDR1 MNHEY and CDR2 SVGAGI. CDR3 nucleotides: TGTGCCAGCAGTCCTCCGGGGACCGTGAACATTCAGTACTTC. The encoded protein is CASSPPGTVNIQYF.